A single sample is the source of the 12 T cell receptor beta chains below, sequenced in a study of blood T cell repertoires in COVID-19. Sequencing was performed with immunoSEQ multiplex PCR; in TCRdb, only in-frame clones are kept and a portion is missing. Among 300,000 or so clones listed, approximately 93% were seen once. What was sequenced was peripheral blood. These receptors all come from a woman in her twenties or thirties with COVID-19, enrolled during active disease.

This chain connects TRBV10-2 to TRBJ1-5; no firm D call. The V and J ends lost 0 bases and 5 bases respectively, with 8 bases between them. CDR3 size: 14 residues. CDR1 is WSHSY, CDR2 SAAADI, per germline. The CDR3 DNA reads as TGCGCCAGCAGTGAGTCCTCTTACTATCAGCCCCAGCATTTT. Its translation is CASSESSYYQPQHF.

This rearrangement joins TRBV19 to TRBJ2-1; 12 nucleotides align to TRBD2. Germline-derived CDR1 and CDR2 are LNHDA and SQIVND (reference sequence). Losses at the gene ends were 4 bases for V and 5 bases for J; bases not matched to a gene: 6. This CDR3 contains 16 residues. The CDR3 is CASSNLAGGQNNEQFF. Here the CDR3 DNA reads TGTGCCAGTAGTAACCTAGCGGGAGGGCAAAACAATGAGCAGTTCTTC.

V usage is TRBV2 and J usage is TRBJ1-1; 7 nucleotides match TRBD1. V dropped 6 bases and J dropped 3; count of bases not matched to a gene: 7. The CDR3 sequence is 14 residues long. Germline lookup yields CDR1 SNHLY and CDR2 FYNNEI. For the CDR3, the DNA is TGTGCCAGCAGACCGGGACAGTCATACACTGAAGCTTTCTTT. It is translated as CASRPGQSYTEAFF.

V and J are TRBV4-1 and TRBJ1-3; D is possibly TRBD1 (6 bases). Germline-derived CDR1 and CDR2 are MGHRA and YSYEKL. CDR3 length equals 16 residues. Trimming removed 0 bases from V and 4 bases from J, with 13 bases in between. The CDR3 DNA is TGCGCCAGCAGCCAAGATGGGGGGGCCTGGGGAAACACCATATATTTT. Translation: CASSQDGGAWGNTIYF.

V and J are TRBV7-9 and TRBJ2-5; 7 bases map to TRBD1. Unmatched junction bases numbered 8, after V lost 5 bases and J lost 5 bases. The germline V gene encodes CDR1 SEHNR and CDR2 FQNEAQ (reference sequence). The CDR3 contains 14 residues. The CDR3 region has the DNA TGTGCCAGCAGCATCGGGACAGTTCGGGAGACCCAGTACTTC. Residues: CASSIGTVRETQYF.

V gene TRBV11-2 combines with J gene TRBJ1-1; the D gene is possibly TRBD1 (6 bases). V dropped 5 bases and J dropped 4 bases, with 23 bases sitting between them. Per the germline V gene, CDR1 is SGHAT and CDR2 is FQNNGV. The CDR3 consists of 17 residues. The CDR3 DNA sequence: TGTGCCAGCAGCATACCCCCCGGACAGACTACTGGCACTGAAGCTTTCTTT. Translating gives CASSIPPGQTTGTEAFF.

This rearrangement joins TRBV21-1 to TRBJ2-2; the table names TRBD1, a call not compared with the DNA. TRBV21-1 is a pseudogene. The CDR3 length is 16 residues. The CDR3 coding sequence is TGTGCCAGCAGCAAGGTCCGGGCCCAGGGCACCGGGGAGCTGTTTTTT. Translation gives CASSKVRAQGTGELFF.

This rearrangement joins TRBV18 to TRBJ1-1; D is perhaps TRBD1 (5 bases). This CDR3 is 14 amino acids long. Germline-derived CDR1 and CDR2 are KGHSH and LQKENI. Trimming left V 3 bases short and J 1 base short, with 9 bases between. CDR3 DNA: TGTGCCAGCTCACCCTTAGGACAGAACACTGAAGCTTTCTTT. As protein: CASSPLGQNTEAFF.

V and J are TRBV29-1 and TRBJ2-2; weak D call: TRBD1 (6 bases). V lost 6 bases to trimming and J lost 7 bases, with 9 bases between them. This CDR3 is built from 11 residues. Germline CDR1 reads SQVTM; CDR2 reads ANQGSEA. CDR3 amino acids: CSVATGGELFF. For the CDR3, the DNA is TGCAGCGTAGCGACAGGCGGGGAGCTGTTTTTT.

This sequence joins TRBV19 and TRBJ1-1; TRBD1 is a possible D gene (6 bases). The CDR3 covers 12 residues. Germline V gives CDR1 LNHDA, CDR2 SQIVND (reference sequence). V was cut by 10 bases and J by 4 bases, with 13 bases left in between. In DNA, the CDR3 is TGTGCCATTCGTACAGGGCCCACTGAAGCTTTCTTT. Its protein product is CAIRTGPTEAFF.

This chain connects TRBV5-1 to TRBJ1-5; D is uncertain. CDR1 is SGHRS and CDR2 is YFSETQ in the germline V gene. The CDR3 contains 15 residues. With 0 bases removed from V and 7 bases from J, the gap between germline ends came to 14 bases. CDR3 in amino acids: CASSLDPDPGQPQHF. For the CDR3, the DNA is TGCGCCAGCAGCTTGGATCCGGACCCGGGACAGCCCCAGCATTTT.

The chain uses TRBV29-1 and TRBJ1-1; D possibly corresponds to TRBD1 (5 bases). V was shortened by 6 bases and J by 5 bases, with 13 bases between the two germline ends. Germline CDR1 is SQVTM and CDR2 is ANQGSEA. The CDR3 runs 12 residues. CDR3 loop: CSVGGGGTEAFF. CDR3 bases: TGCAGCGTGGGCGGGGGAGGGACTGAAGCTTTCTTT.